The T cell receptor beta chain under discussion was sequenced for a study of human T cells and chemical hapten exposure. This clonotype was seen at least ten times. This CDR3 comprises 12 residues. CDR1 and CDR2 from the germline V gene are SGHAT and FQNNGV. V lost 2 bases and J lost 6, with 6 bases in between. TCRdb fed the RACE reads into MiXCR, producing one record per CDR3 protein. The sample carries around 50,000 distinct CDR3 sequences, about 9% recorded once. Time point here: patch test 1, 2 weeks after DPC sensitization. The treatment denotes: therapeutic diphenylcyclopropenone sensitization with weekly scalp DPC. Each donor was an alopecia patient between 18 and 70 years of age who qualified for DPC.

This sequence originates from a woman in her thirties or forties with alopecia areata. Some clones in this sample may be carry-over from other donors' samples. The sequencing used whole blood, collected in connection with sensitization to the hapten diphenylcyclopropenone (DPC). This chain links TRBV11-2 with TRBJ2-3; D is uncertain. In DNA form, the CDR3 reads TGTGCCAGCAGCTTATCTGCGGATACGCAGTATTTT. This sequence encodes CASSLSADTQYF. Drawing the rest from reference TRBV11-2 and TRBJ2-3, the complete variable domain is EAGVAQSPRYKIIEKRQSVAFWCNPISGHATLYWYQQILGQGPKLLIQFQNNGVVDDSQLPKDRFSAERLKGVDSTLKIQPAKLEDSAVYLCASSLSADTQYFGPGTRLTVL.